This T cell receptor beta chain came from a study of blood T cell repertoires in COVID-19. Data came from immunoSEQ multiplex PCR; TCRdb stores just in-frame clones and leaves some out. The sample includes about 81,000 clones, 88% seen only once; the top ten take approximately 5.1%. The CDR3 contains 13 residues. Trimming cost V 7 bases and J 6 bases, with 15 bases left between them. Sequenced: peripheral blood. The receptor's source is a woman at least 80 years old with acute or convalescent COVID-19. The V and J genes are TRBV12-3 or TRBV12-4 and TRBJ1-1; possible D gene TRBD1, 5 bases. The CDR3 loop is CASMPRGRAEAFF. The CDR3 DNA reads as TGTGCCAGCATGCCCCGGGGGAGGGCTGAAGCTTTCTTT.